The clone carrying this T cell receptor (beta chain) was recorded at least ten times. Its antigen is unknown. The record originates from a study of T cell responses to AZD1222 COVID-19 vaccine. Study-level information: Second-dose intervals near 4 or 12 weeks were combined. Study-level results: Reportedly, nearly half the spike-specific TCRs target unmutated variant regions. Donors were largely white British and mainly female; clonal diversity was possibly underestimated.

Clones were sequenced by immunoSEQ multiplex PCR, and TCRdb holds only the in-frame ones, with some missing. The sample has 150,000 to 200,000 clones; roughly 90% are singletons. Germline-derived CDR1 and CDR2 are MNHEY and SMNVEV (reference sequence). V was clipped by 2 bases and J by 8 bases; unmatched bases: 7. The CDR3 length is 14 residues. The source was peripheral blood, collected on day 0 of AZD1222 vaccination. The receptor's source is an adult in good health. This chain connects TRBV27 to TRBJ1-1; 8 positions agree with TRBD1. DNA for the CDR3: TGTGCCAGCAGTTTACAGGGGGCCGCGCCCGAAGCTTTCTTT. It encodes CASSLQGAAPEAFF.